The source of this T cell receptor (beta chain) is a study of T cells in Graves' hyperthyroidism and ophthalmopathy. Study observations and caveats: Blood also held most thyroid clonotypes expanded beyond 0.001.

As concerns this clonotype: Antigen: not known. The junction does not match germline at one end; this may be a read error.

Over 18 months, lack of ophthalmopathy progression marked Graves' hyperthyroidism as stable. Patients aged 18 to 65 had newly diagnosed hyperthyroidism lasting under 2 months. Uncontrolled infections, other autoimmune diseases, pregnancy or lactation led to exclusion of patients. Germline V CDR1 and CDR2: SGHAT, FQNNGV. The CDR3 loop spans 14 amino acids. RNA transcripts were the template for amplifying TCR beta CDR3 regions. The TCR CDR3 first-round RT-PCR relied on the HTBI primer set. TCRdb ran MiXCR on the multiplex PCR reads and lists one entry per CDR3 protein. The sample lists about 480,000 distinct CDR3 sequences; around 14% were seen once.

The TCR sequence derives from a woman aged 18-29 years with Graves' hyperthyroidism. This chain links TRBV11-2 with TRBJ2-1; 10 bases are a match to TRBD1. The sample consisted of blood. The CDR3 loop is CASSLRTGGYEQCF. In nucleotides, the CDR3 is TGTGCCAGCAGCTTAAGGACAGGGGGATATGAGCAGTGCTTC.